This passage covers 18 T cell receptor beta chains from one sample sequenced in a study of T cell responses to AZD1222 COVID-19 vaccine. The protocol was immunoSEQ multiplex PCR, while the TCRdb copy is restricted to in-frame clones and leaves out a portion. The sample has approximately 140,000 clones; approximately 89% are singletons. The material sequenced was peripheral blood, taken on day 0 of AZD1222 vaccination. The receptors here all came from an adult in good health.

This clone has more than one count but fewer than ten. The gene calls are TRBV4-2 and TRBJ2-7; D remains ambiguous. Deletions cut 1 base from V and 4 bases from J, with 11 bases between. This CDR3 spans 14 amino acids. The V gene's germline CDR1 is LGHNA and CDR2 YNFKEQ. This chain's CDR3 is CASSQGVFSYEQYF. CDR3 in DNA: TGTGCCAGCAGCCAAGGGGTCTTCTCGTACGAGCAGTACTTC.

The rearrangement links TRBV10-2 to TRBJ1-1; no firm D call. The CDR3 spans 13 residues. Trimming took off 3 bases at V and 0 bases at J, with 5 bases between the two ends. The germline V gene has CDR1 WSHSY and CDR2 SAAADI. CDR3: CASSDGMNTEAFF. DNA of the CDR3: TGCGCCAGCAGTGACGGTATGAACACTGAAGCTTTCTTT.

The V call is TRBV6-5, the J call TRBJ2-1; D is undetermined. This CDR3 has 11 amino acids. Trimming took 2 bases from V and 8 from J, leaving 4 bases between them. Looked up from germline, CDR1 is MNHEY and CDR2 is SVGAGI. The CDR3 nucleotides are TGTGCCAGCAGTTACAAGTATGAGCAGTTCTTC. This translates into CASSYKYEQFF.

The chain's CDR3 is CASSHTVNTEAFF. The CDR3 bases are TGTGCCAGCAGCCATACAGTGAACACTGAAGCTTTCTTT. J is TRBJ1-1 and V is TRBV6-2 or TRBV6-3, with no clear D. The V end lost 6 bases, the J end lost 0 bases, and 8 bases lay between the germline ends. From germline, CDR1 is MNHEY and CDR2 SVGEGT. The CDR3 covers 13 residues.

The chain carries TRBV9 and TRBJ2-1; 10 nucleotides match TRBD2. Unmatched junction bases numbered 7, after V lost 1 base and J lost 6 bases. This CDR3 is 16 amino acids long. In germline, CDR1 is SGDLS, CDR2 YYNGEE. DNA of the CDR3: TGTGCCAGCAGCGTATTTCTAGCGGGGGATGCCAATGAGCAGTTCTTC. Amino acid sequence: CASSVFLAGDANEQFF.

The rearrangement joins TRBV14 to TRBJ1-6, with a weak D call TRBD1 (6 bases). Trimming removed 1 base from V and 5 bases from J, with 15 bases in between. CDR1 SGHDN and CDR2 FVKESK come from the germline V gene. This CDR3 is built from 17 residues. CDR3 DNA: TGTGCCAGCAGCCAAGGGGGGCGACAGATAAATAATTCACCCCTCCACTTT. The encoded protein is CASSQGGRQINNSPLHF.

The V call is TRBV18, the J call TRBJ1-1, with TRBD1 matching 7 bases. V lost 6 bases to trimming and J lost 2 bases; unmatched junction nucleotides: 3. The germline V gene encodes CDR1 KGHSH and CDR2 LQKENI. The CDR3 is made up of 13 amino acids. This chain's CDR3 is CASSRTGNTEAFF. The DNA for the CDR3 is TGTGCCAGCTCTCGGACAGGCAACACTGAAGCTTTCTTT.

J is TRBJ1-4 and V is TRBV28; 8 nucleotides agree with TRBD1. Germline trimming cut 6 bases from V and 8 bases from J; bases unmatched to any gene: 8. Germline values: CDR1 MDHEN, CDR2 SYDVKM. This CDR3 is 14 amino acids long. The CDR3: CASSSGTGKEKLFF. The CDR3 DNA reads TGTGCCAGCAGCTCCGGGACAGGAAAAGAAAAACTGTTTTTT.

The chain recombines TRBV12-5 with TRBJ1-2; D is unresolved. The CDR3 contains 13 residues. The V gene's germline CDR1 is LGHNT and CDR2 FRNRAP. Trimming pared 3 bases from V and 7 bases from J, leaving 12 bases between. The CDR3 bases are TGTGCTAGTGGTTTTAACCCGCGGAGTGGCTACACCTTC. It translates to CASGFNPRSGYTF.

The chain couples TRBV4-3 to TRBJ2-7, with a tentative D call TRBD2 (5 bases). V was clipped by 4 bases and J by 0 bases, with 16 bases between them. This CDR3 comprises 16 residues. CDR1 and CDR2 (germline): LGHNA, YSLEER. CDR3 amino acids: CASSPKRGSLSYEQYF. Here the CDR3 DNA reads TGCGCCAGCAGCCCGAAGAGAGGGTCTCTCTCCTACGAGCAGTACTTC.

The chain is built from TRBV11-3 and TRBJ1-2, with TRBD1 matching 7 bases. From germline, CDR1 is SGHNT and CDR2 YENEEA. J lost 7 bases, V lost 1 base, and 3 bases had no gene match. The CDR3 consists of 13 residues. For the CDR3, the DNA is TGTGCCAGCAGCTTAGGTCAGGGGGTTGGCTACACCTTC. Translated: CASSLGQGVGYTF.

This sequence joins TRBV5-1 and TRBJ2-5; tentatively, D is TRBD1 or TRBD2 (6 bases each). V was clipped by 4 bases and J by 4 bases, with 11 bases between them. CDR3 length: 13 residues. CDR1 SGHRS and CDR2 YFSETQ come from the germline V gene. The chain's CDR3 is CASSLEGGETQYF. The CDR3 DNA follows: TGCGCCAGCAGCCTCGAGGGGGGAGAGACCCAGTACTTC.

The chain carries TRBV6-2 or TRBV6-3 and TRBJ1-1, with D possibly matching TRBD1 (6 bases). V was trimmed by 0 bases and J by 11 bases, leaving 10 bases between them. Germline CDR1 reads MNHEY; CDR2 reads SVGEGT. This CDR3 region has 12 residues. CDR3 in amino acids: CASSYSQGKAFF. The CDR3, as DNA: TGTGCCAGCAGTTACTCTCAGGGGAAGGCTTTCTTT.

This rearrangement joins TRBV7-2 to TRBJ1-1; D ambiguous. Germline V gene lookup returns CDR1 SGHTA and CDR2 FQGNSA. This CDR3 contains 14 residues. The V gene lost 1 base and the J gene lost 4 bases, with 10 bases spanning the gap. This CDR3 is CASSLGGLGTEAFF. CDR3 DNA sequence: TGTGCCAGCAGCTTAGGTGGGTTGGGCACTGAAGCTTTCTTT.

The CDR3 nucleotides are TGCGCCAGCAGCTTTAGGGCGGGAGGGGATAACGAGCAGTACTTC. As protein: CASSFRAGGDNEQYF. The genes are TRBV5-1 and TRBJ2-7; the match to TRBD2 covers 9 bases. Trimming cost V 2 bases and J 5 bases; bases outside gene matches: 8. This CDR3 contains 15 residues. CDR1 SGHRS and CDR2 YFSETQ come from the germline V gene.

This sequence joins TRBV2 and TRBJ1-5; D may be TRBD1 (5 bases). The CDR3 length is 14 residues. Trimming shortened V by 5 bases and J by 5 bases, and 13 bases separated the two germline ends. Germline values: CDR1 SNHLY, CDR2 FYNNEI. CDR3 loop: CASSFQGWDQPQHF. DNA for the CDR3: TGTGCCAGCAGTTTTCAGGGTTGGGATCAGCCCCAGCATTTT.

This rearrangement joins TRBV2 to TRBJ2-1, with 10 bases identical to TRBD2. The germline V gene encodes CDR1 SNHLY and CDR2 FYNNEI. CDR3 length: 17 amino acids. The V gene end was trimmed by 3 bases and the J gene end by 8 bases; junction bases not matched to a gene: 13. For the CDR3, the DNA is TGTGCCAGCAGTGATTGGGAGGTAGCGGGAGGTGCGGATGAGCAGTTCTTC. The encoded protein is CASSDWEVAGGADEQFF.

The rearrangement joins TRBV4-1 to TRBJ2-1; maybe TRBD2 (6 bases). CDR3 size: 15 residues. CDR1 and CDR2 (germline): MGHRA, YSYEKL. Trimming pared 2 bases from V and 10 bases from J, leaving 18 bases between. The CDR3 bases are TGCGCCAGCAGCCAACCTAGAGTCGGGACTGGCGAGCAGTTCTTC. Its translation: CASSQPRVGTGEQFF.